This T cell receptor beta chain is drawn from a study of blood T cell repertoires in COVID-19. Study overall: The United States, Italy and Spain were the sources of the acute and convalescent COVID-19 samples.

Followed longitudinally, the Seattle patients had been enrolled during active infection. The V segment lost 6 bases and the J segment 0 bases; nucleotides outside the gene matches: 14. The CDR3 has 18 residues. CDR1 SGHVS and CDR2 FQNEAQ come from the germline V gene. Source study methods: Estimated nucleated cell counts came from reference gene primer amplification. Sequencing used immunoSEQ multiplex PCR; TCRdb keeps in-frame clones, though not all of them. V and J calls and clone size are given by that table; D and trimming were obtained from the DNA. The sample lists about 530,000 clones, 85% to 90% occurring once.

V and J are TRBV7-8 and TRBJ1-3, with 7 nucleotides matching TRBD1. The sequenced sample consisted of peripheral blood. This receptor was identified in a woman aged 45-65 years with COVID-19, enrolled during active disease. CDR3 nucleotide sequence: TGTGCCAGCAGGTCTGCCGGGGGACAGCCCAGCTCTGGAAACACCATATATTTT. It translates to CASRSAGGQPSSGNTIYF.